This TCR beta chain originates from a study of CD8 T cells in Susac syndrome. This clonotype appeared once. This CDR3 is built from 14 residues. Germline V gene data show CDR1 as SQVTM and CDR2 as ANQGSEA. The germline V and J ends were trimmed by 7 bases and 3 bases, with 18 bases remaining between them. The authors reverse transcribed roughly 0.5 to 1 ug RNA with random hexamers. TCRdb re-called the immunoSEQ multiplex PCR reads through MiXCR, storing one row per CDR3 protein. In the table there are around 200,000 distinct CDR3 sequences, around 95% of which are singletons. The chain has TRBV29-1 and TRBJ1-2, with a weak D call TRBD1 (5 bases). Sequencing was done on a sample of CD8+ T cells from PBMCs. The source of this sequence is a human donor with Susac syndrome. CDR3 in DNA: TGCAGCGGCACAACAGGCGGGCGTGACTATGGCTACACCTTC. The encoded protein is CSGTTGGRDYGYTF.